This T cell receptor (beta chain) was sequenced in a study of shared clonotypes between healthy human individuals. General study findings and limits: An anticipated effect of sequencing depth on clonotype sharing among donors was recognized. As a rule, naive subsets had a larger estimated richness than memory subsets.

The CDR3 is 15 amino acids. The V gene lost 5 bases and the J gene lost 3 bases, with 16 bases spanning the gap. Germline CDR1 is SQVTM and CDR2 is ANQGSEA. To note about this clone: Its antigen is as yet unknown.

The material for each subset, its genomic DNA, was split evenly across several immunoSEQ plates. The data were produced by immunoSEQ multiplex PCR, yet TCRdb's version contains in-frame clones alone and is incomplete. The repertoire holds roughly 220,000 clones, 65% seen once, with roughly 11% in the top ten. Material: memory CD4+ T cells sorted from blood. Subset of the sample: CD45RA-negative fraction. The rearrangement joins TRBV29-1 to TRBJ2-2; the D gene could be TRBD1 or TRBD2 (6 bases each). The source of this sequence is a man aged 30 to 39 in good health. This CDR3 reads CSVTGLTGHTGELFF. Here the CDR3 DNA reads TGCAGCGTTACGGGACTGACAGGACACACCGGGGAGCTGTTTTTT.